This T cell receptor beta chain was retrieved from a study of shared clonotypes between healthy human individuals. Study-wide background: For every donor, three CD4 naive, three CD4 memory, two CD8 naive and one CD8 memory plates were used.

Libraries were prepared by immunoSEQ multiplex PCR; TCRdb keeps only in-frame clonotypes and omits some of them. Among 2 million to 2.5 million clones listed, 90% to 95% were seen once. CDR1 is SGHTA and CDR2 is FQGTGA in the germline V gene. The CDR3 is 15 residues long. The V and J ends lost 2 bases and 6 bases respectively, with 15 bases between them. The sample was naive CD4+ T cells from PBMCs. Subset: CD45RA+ positively selected. This sequence joins TRBV7-3 and TRBJ2-3; a weak D match, TRBD1 (6 bases). This TCR came from a man younger than 35 in good health. Some clones in this sample may be carry-over from other donors' samples. The CDR3 spells CASSLQGTVGDTQYF. The CDR3 DNA sequence: TGTGCCAGCAGCTTACAGGGGACCGTAGGGGATACGCAGTATTTT.